The T cell receptor (beta chain) under discussion was sequenced for a study of cytomegalovirus exposure and HLA in healthy donors. Study-wide results and caveats: In a later analysis, specific HLA alleles were associated with over 15,000 TCR beta sequences at a 0.05 false discovery rate.

Trimming removed 0 bases at V and 8 bases at J, with 17 bases between. Looked up from germline, CDR1 is SGHRS and CDR2 is YFSETQ. This CDR3 contains 16 residues. 13 Jbeta primers and 60 Vbeta primers were used for the PCR. The protocol was immunoSEQ multiplex PCR, while the TCRdb copy is restricted to in-frame clones and leaves out a portion. This sample has some 67,000 clones, with 80% to 90% found just once. About this clone: What it binds is not known.

The chain has TRBV5-1 and TRBJ1-4; D remains unclear. The clonotype comes from a woman under 40 in good health and CMV-seropositive. The sequenced sample was PBMCs. In nucleotides, the CDR3 is TGCGCCAGCAGCTTGGGCCCCCTTGGAGGAGGGGAAAAACTGTTTTTT. Amino acids: CASSLGPLGGGEKLFF.